This TCR beta chain comes out of a study of cytomegalovirus exposure and HLA in healthy donors. Study-wide context: Most donors, approximately 82% of some 400 genotyped, fell in the Caucasian-associated ancestry cluster.

Per the germline V gene, CDR1 is MDHEN and CDR2 is SYDVKM. V was trimmed by 4 bases and J by 4 bases, leaving 19 bases between them. This CDR3 is built from 17 residues. General study findings and limits: Evidence from a later analysis indicated that most CMV-associated TCR beta chains looked HLA-restricted. TCR association rates varied by HLA locus in a later analysis, with DRB1 highest and HLA-C lowest. A later analysis reported that several of the most significant clusters appeared to be linked to common viral pathogens, among them Epstein-Barr virus.

60 Vbeta and 13 Jbeta primers were used in PCR. Sequenced by immunoSEQ multiplex PCR; TCRdb stores in-frame clones only, minus some. The profile shows under 200,000 clones, around 79% of them singletons. For this clone: What it binds is unknown.

Specimen: PBMCs. The rearrangement links TRBV28 to TRBJ2-2, with D tentatively TRBD2 (5 bases). The sequence came from a woman aged 40-49 years in good health and CMV-seronegative. CDR3 loop: CASSSPSRVRVTGELFF. CDR3 nucleotides: TGTGCCAGCAGTTCCCCCTCGCGCGTGAGGGTCACCGGGGAGCTGTTTTTT.